Listed below are T cell receptor beta chains from one sample, sequenced in a study of shared clonotypes between healthy human individuals. Clones were read by immunoSEQ multiplex PCR, and TCRdb kept only the in-frame ones, dropping some. The table shows hundreds of thousands of clones, with around three quarters occurring only once. Sequencing was carried out using memory CD4+ T cells sorted from blood. The receptors were sampled from a woman aged 25 to 39 in good health. CDR3s include the opening cysteine and the closing phenylalanine or tryptophan. The order of the fields is CDR3 length, J gene, V gene, clone size, D gene, CDR3 DNA, CDR3 protein. D genes are given only for firm matches. Expanded clones are given a class, and other clones once, few, many or no size at all.

len: 14; j_gene: TRBJ2-3; v_gene: TRBV19; abundance: few; d_gene: NA; CDR3nt: TGTGCCAGTAGTCAGCGGAAGCCCACAGATACGCAGTATTTT; CDR3aa: CASSQRKPTDTQYF
len: 16; j_gene: TRBJ2-3; v_gene: TRBV4-1; abundance: NA; d_gene: TRBD1; CDR3nt: TGCGCCAGCAGCCAAGGACAGGGGGGGAGCACAGATACGCAGTATTTT; CDR3aa: CASSQGQGGSTDTQYF
len: 17; j_gene: TRBJ2-3; v_gene: TRBV19; abundance: NA; d_gene: TRBD2; CDR3nt: TGTGCCAGTAGCTCCCGGACTAGCGGACACAGCACAGATACGCAGTATTTT; CDR3aa: CASSSRTSGHSTDTQYF
len: 14; j_gene: TRBJ1-2; v_gene: TRBV25-1; abundance: NA; d_gene: NA; CDR3nt: TGTGCCAGCAGTGTTGGGTTCGGCCTCTTTGGCTACACCTTC; CDR3aa: CASSVGFGLFGYTF
len: 14; j_gene: TRBJ2-5; v_gene: TRBV10-3; abundance: NA; d_gene: NA; CDR3nt: TGTGCCATCAGTGCCCATTCCGGGCGTGAGACCCAGTACTTC; CDR3aa: CAISAHSGRETQYF
len: 18; j_gene: TRBJ2-3; v_gene: TRBV7-9; abundance: NA; d_gene: TRBD1; CDR3nt: TGTGCCAGCAGCTTAGGAGGGGGCCCCAACAGGGAGATGGGGACGCAGTATTTT; CDR3aa: CASSLGGGPNREMGTQYF
len: 16; j_gene: TRBJ2-3; v_gene: TRBV6-5; abundance: NA; d_gene: TRBD2; CDR3nt: TGTGCCAGCAGTTACTCGGGGAGGGCAAGCACAGATACGCAGTATTTT; CDR3aa: CASSYSGRASTDTQYF
len: 15; j_gene: TRBJ2-1; v_gene: TRBV11-2; abundance: NA; d_gene: NA; CDR3nt: TGTGCCAGCAGCTTAGATTCCGGGACATACAATGAGCAGTTCTTC; CDR3aa: CASSLDSGTYNEQFF
len: 15; j_gene: TRBJ2-3; v_gene: TRBV2; abundance: NA; d_gene: TRBD2; CDR3nt: TGTGCCAGCAGTGATTCTAGCGGTAGCACAGATACGCAGTATTTT; CDR3aa: CASSDSSGSTDTQYF
len: 12; j_gene: TRBJ1-2; v_gene: TRBV6-5; abundance: NA; d_gene: NA; CDR3nt: TGTGCCAGCAGGGGGTTTGGAGTGGGCTACACCTTC; CDR3aa: CASRGFGVGYTF
len: 14; j_gene: TRBJ1-4; v_gene: TRBV6-5; abundance: NA; d_gene: NA; CDR3nt: TGTGCCAGCAGTTACTCGGGGGGAGGCACTGAACTGTTTTTT; CDR3aa: CASSYSGGGTELFF
len: 17; j_gene: TRBJ1-5; v_gene: TRBV19; abundance: NA; d_gene: TRBD1; CDR3nt: TGTGCCAGTAAACCCAGGGGGGCCCTGAATAGCAATCAGCCCCAGCATTTT; CDR3aa: CASKPRGALNSNQPQHF